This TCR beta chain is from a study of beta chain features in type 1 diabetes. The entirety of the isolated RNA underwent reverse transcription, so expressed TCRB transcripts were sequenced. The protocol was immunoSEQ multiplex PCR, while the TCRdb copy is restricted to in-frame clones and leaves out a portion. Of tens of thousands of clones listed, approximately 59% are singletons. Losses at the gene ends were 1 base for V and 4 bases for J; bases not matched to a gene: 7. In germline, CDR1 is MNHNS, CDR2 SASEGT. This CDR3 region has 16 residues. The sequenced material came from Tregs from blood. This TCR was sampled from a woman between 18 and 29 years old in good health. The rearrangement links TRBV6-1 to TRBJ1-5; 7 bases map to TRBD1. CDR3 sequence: CASSEEKGAFNQPQHF. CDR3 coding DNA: TGTGCCAGCAGTGAAGAAAAGGGGGCCTTTAATCAGCCCCAGCATTTT.